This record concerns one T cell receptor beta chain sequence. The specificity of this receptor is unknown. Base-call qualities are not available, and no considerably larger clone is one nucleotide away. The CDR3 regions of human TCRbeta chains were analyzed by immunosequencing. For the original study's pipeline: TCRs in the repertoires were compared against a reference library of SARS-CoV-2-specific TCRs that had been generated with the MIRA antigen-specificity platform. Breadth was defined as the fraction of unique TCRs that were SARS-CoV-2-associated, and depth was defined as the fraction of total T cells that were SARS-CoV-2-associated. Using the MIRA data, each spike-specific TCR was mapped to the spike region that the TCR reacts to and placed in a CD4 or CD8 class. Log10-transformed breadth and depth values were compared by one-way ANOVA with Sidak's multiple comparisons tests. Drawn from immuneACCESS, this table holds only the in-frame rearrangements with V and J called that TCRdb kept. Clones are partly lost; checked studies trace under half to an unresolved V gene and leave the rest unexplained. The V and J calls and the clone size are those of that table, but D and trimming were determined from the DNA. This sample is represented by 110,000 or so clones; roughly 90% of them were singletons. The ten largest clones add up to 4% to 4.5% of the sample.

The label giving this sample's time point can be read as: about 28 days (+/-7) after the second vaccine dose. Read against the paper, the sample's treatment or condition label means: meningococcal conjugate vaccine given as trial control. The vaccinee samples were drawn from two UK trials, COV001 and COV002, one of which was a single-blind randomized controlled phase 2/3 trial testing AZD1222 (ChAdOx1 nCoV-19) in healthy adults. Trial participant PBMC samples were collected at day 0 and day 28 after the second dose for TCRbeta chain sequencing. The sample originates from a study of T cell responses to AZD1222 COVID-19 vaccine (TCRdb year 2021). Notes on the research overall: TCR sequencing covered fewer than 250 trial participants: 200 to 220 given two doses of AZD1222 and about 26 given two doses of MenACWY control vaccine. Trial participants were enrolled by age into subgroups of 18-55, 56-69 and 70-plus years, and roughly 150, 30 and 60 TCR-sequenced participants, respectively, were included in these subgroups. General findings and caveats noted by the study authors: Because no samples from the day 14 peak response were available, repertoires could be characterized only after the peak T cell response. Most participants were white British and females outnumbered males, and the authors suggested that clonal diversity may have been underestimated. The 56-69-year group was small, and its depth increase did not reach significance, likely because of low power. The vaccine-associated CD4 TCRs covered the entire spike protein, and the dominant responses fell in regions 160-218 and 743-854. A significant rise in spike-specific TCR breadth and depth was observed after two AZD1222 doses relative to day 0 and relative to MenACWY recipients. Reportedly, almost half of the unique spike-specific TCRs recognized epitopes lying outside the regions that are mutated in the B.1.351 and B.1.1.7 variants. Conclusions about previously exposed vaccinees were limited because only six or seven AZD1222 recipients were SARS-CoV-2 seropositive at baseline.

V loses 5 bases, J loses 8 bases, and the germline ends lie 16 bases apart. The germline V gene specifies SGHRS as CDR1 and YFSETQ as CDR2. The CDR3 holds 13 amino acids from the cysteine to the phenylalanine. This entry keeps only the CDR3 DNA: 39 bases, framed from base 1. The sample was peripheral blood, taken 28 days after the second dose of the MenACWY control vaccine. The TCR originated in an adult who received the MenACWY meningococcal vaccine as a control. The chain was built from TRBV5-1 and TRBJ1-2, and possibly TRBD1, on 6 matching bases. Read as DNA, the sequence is TGCGCCAGCAGAGGGGGGCCATCTGACGGCTACACCTTC. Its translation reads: CASRGGPSDGYTF.